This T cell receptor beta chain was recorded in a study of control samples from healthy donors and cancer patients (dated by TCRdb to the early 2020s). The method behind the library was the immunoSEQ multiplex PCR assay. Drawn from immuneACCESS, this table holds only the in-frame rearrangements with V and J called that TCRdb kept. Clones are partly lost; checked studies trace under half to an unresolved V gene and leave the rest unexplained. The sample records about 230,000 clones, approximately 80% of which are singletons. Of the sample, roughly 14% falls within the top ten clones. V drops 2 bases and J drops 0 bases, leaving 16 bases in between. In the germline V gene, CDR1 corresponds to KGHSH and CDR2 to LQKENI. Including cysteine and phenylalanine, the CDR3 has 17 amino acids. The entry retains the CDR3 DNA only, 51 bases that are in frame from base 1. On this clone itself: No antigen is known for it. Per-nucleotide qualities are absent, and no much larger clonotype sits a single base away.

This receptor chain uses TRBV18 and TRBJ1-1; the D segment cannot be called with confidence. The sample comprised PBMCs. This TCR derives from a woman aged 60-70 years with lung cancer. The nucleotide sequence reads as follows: TGTGCCAGCTCACCAAGCGGGTCAGGTACCATGAACACTGAAGCTTTCTTT. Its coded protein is CASSPSGSGTMNTEAFF. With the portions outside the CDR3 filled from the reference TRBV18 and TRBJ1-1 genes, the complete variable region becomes NAGVMQNPRHLVRRRGQEARLRCSPMKGHSHVYWYRQLPEEGLKFMVYLQKENIIDESGMPKERFSAEFPKEGPSILRIQQVVRGDSAAYFCASSPSGSGTMNTEAFFGQGTRLTVV.